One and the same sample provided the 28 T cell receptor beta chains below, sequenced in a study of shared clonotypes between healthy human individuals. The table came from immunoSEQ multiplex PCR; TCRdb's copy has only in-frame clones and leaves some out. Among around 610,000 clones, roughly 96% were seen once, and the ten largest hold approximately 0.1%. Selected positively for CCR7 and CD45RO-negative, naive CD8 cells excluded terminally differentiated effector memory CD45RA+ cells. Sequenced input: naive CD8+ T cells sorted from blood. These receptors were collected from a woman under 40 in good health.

CDR3 DNA sequence: TGTGCCAGTAGTATCGGGAGGGCCACTGAGCAGTTCTTC. Its protein product is CASSIGRATEQFF. The chain has TRBV19 and TRBJ2-1, with 8 nucleotides matching TRBD2. In germline, CDR1 is LNHDA, CDR2 SQIVND (reference sequence). V was clipped by 3 bases and J by 9 bases; unmatched bases: 4. The CDR3 runs 13 residues.

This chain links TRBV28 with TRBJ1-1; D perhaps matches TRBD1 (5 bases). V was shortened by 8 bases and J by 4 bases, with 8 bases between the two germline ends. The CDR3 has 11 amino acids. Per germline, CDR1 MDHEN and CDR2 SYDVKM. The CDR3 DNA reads TGTGCCAGCGGACACAGCACTGAAGCTTTCTTT. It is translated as CASGHSTEAFF.

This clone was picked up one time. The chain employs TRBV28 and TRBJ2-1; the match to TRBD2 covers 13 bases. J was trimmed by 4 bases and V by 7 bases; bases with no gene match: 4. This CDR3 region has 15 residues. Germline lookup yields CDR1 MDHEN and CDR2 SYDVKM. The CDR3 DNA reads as TGTGCCAGCAAACTAGCGGGGGGGATTTACAATGAGCAGTTCTTC. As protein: CASKLAGGIYNEQFF.

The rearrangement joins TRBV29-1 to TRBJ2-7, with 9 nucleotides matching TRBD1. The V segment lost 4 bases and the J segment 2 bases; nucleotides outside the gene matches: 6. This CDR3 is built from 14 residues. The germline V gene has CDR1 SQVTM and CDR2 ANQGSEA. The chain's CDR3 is CSVAGQGTPYEQYF. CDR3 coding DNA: TGCAGCGTTGCAGGACAGGGGACCCCCTACGAGCAGTACTTC.

CDR3 bases: TGTGCCAGCTCCCCGGGACTAGTATCCTACGAGCAGTACTTC. Residues: CASSPGLVSYEQYF. V gene TRBV7-9 combines with J gene TRBJ2-7; 8 bases line up with TRBD2. V trimming: 8 bases; J trimming: 1 base; junction bases outside the gene matches: 7. This CDR3 spans 14 amino acids. Per the germline V gene, CDR1 is SEHNR and CDR2 is FQNEAQ (reference sequence).

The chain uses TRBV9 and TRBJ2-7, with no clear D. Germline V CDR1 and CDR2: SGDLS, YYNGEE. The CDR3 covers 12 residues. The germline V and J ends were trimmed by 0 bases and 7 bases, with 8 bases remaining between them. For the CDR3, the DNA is TGTGCCAGCAGCGTAGGAGACGAGGAGCAGTACTTC. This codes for CASSVGDEEQYF.

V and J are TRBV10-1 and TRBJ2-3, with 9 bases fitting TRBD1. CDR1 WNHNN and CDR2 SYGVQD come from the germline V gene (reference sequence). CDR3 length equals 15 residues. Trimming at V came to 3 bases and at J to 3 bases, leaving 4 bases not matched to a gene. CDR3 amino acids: CASSDWDRETDTQYF. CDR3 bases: TGCGCCAGCAGTGATTGGGACAGGGAAACAGATACGCAGTATTTT.

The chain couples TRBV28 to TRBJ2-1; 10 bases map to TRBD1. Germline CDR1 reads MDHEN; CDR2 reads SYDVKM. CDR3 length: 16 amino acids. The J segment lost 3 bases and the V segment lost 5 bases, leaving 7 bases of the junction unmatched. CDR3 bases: TGTGCCAGCAGTATCCGGGGACAGGGGATCTACAATGAGCAGTTCTTC. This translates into CASSIRGQGIYNEQFF.

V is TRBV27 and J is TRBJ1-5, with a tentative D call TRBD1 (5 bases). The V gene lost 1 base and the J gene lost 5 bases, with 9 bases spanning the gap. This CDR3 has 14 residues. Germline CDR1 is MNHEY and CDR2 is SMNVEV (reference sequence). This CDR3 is CASSLFREDQPQHF. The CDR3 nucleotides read TGTGCCAGCAGTTTATTCAGGGAGGATCAGCCCCAGCATTTT.

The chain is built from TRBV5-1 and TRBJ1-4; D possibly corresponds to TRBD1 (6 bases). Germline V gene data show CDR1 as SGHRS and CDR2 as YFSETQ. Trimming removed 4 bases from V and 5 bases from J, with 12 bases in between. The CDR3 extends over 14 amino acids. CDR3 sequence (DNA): TGCGCCAGCAGCAGGGGGTACGAGAATGAAAAACTGTTTTTT. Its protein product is CASSRGYENEKLFF.

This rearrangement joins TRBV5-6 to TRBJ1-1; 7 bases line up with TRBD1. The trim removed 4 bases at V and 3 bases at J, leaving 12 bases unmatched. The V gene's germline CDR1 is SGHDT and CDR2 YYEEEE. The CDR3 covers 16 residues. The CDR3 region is CASSPGTVQGDTEAFF. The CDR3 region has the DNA TGTGCCAGCAGCCCGGGGACAGTTCAAGGAGACACTGAAGCTTTCTTT.

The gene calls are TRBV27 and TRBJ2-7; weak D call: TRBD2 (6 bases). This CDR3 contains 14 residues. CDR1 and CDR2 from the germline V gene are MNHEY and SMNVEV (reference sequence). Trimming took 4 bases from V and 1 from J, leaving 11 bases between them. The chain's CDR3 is CASSSPGVSYEQYF. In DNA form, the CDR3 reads TGTGCCAGCAGTTCCCCGGGAGTTTCCTACGAGCAGTACTTC.

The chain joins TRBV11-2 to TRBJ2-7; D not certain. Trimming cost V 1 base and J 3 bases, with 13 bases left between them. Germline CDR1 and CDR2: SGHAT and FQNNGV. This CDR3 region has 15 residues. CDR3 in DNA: TGTGCCAGCAGCTTAGTCGCAGGTTCGTACTACGAGCAGTACTTC. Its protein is CASSLVAGSYYEQYF.

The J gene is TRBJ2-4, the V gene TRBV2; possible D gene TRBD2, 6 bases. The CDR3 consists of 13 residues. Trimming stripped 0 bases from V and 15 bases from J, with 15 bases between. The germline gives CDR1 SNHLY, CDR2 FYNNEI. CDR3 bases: TGTGCCAGCAGTGAAGCTTGGGTCTGGGACTCGTACTTC. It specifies CASSEAWVWDSYF.

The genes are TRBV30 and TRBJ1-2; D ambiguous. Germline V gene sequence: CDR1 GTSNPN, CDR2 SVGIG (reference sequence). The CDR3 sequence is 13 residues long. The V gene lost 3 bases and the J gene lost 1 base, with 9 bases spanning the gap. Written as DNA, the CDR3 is TGTGCCTGGAGCCCCGACCTTAACTATGGCTACACCTTC. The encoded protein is CAWSPDLNYGYTF.

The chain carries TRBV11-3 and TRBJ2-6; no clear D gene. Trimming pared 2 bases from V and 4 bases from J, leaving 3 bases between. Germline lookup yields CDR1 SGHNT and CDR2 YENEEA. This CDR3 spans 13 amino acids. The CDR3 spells CASSLSGANVLTF. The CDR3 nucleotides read TGTGCCAGCAGCTTATCCGGGGCCAACGTCCTGACTTTC.

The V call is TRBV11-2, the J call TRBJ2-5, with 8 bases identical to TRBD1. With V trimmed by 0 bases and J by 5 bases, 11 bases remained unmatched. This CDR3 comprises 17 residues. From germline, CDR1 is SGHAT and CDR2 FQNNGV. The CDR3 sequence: CASSLDKDRAAMETQYF. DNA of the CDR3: TGTGCCAGCAGCTTAGATAAGGACAGGGCCGCGATGGAGACCCAGTACTTC.

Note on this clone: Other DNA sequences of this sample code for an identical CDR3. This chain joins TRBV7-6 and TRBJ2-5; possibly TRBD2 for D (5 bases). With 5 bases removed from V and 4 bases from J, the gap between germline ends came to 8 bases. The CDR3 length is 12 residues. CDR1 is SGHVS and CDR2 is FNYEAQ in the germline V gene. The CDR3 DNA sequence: TGTGCCAGCAGCCCCAGCGGAGAGACCCAGTACTTC. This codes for CASSPSGETQYF.

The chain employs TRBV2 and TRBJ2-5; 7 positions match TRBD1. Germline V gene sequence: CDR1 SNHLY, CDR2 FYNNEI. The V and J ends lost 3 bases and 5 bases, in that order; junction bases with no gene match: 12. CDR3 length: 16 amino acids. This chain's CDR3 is CASSDPKTGPGETQYF. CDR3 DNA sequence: TGTGCCAGCAGTGACCCTAAGACAGGGCCGGGCGAGACCCAGTACTTC.

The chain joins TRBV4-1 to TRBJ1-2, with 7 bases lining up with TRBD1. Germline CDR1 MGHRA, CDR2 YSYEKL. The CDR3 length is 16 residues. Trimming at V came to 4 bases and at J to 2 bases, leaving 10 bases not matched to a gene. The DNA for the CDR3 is TGCGCCAGCAGCCGACTCCTCATAGGGGGCAACTATGGCTACACCTTC. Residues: CASSRLLIGGNYGYTF.

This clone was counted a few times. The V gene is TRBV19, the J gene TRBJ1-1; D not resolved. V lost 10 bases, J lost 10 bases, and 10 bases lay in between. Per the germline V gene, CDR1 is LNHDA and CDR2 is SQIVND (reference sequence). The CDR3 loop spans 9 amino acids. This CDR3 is CATYPGAFF. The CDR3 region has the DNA TGTGCCACTTACCCAGGAGCTTTCTTT.

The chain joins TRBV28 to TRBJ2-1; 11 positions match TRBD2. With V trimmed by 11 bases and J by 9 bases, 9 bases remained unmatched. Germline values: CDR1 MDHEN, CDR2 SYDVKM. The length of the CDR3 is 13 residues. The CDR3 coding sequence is TGTGCCCGTTCGTGGACTAGCGGGTCTGAGCAGTTCTTC. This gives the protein CARSWTSGSEQFF.

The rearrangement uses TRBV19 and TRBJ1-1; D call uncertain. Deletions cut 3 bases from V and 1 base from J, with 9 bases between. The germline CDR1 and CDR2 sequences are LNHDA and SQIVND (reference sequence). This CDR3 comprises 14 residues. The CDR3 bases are TGTGCCAGTAGTATTTCCCTTGCGAACACTGAAGCTTTCTTT. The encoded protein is CASSISLANTEAFF. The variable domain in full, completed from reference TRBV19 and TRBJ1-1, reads DGGITQSPKYLFRKEGQNVTLSCEQNLNHDAMYWYRQDPGQGLRLIYYSQIVNDFQKGDIAEGYSVSREKKESFPLTVTSAQKNPTAFYLCASSISLANTEAFFGQGTRLTVV.

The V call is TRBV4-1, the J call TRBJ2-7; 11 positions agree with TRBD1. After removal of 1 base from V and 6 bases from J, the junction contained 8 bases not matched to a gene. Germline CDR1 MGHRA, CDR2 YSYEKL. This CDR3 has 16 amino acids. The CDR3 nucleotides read TGCGCCAGCAGCCAAGGATCAGGGACAGGGGGTTCCGAGCAGTACTTC. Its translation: CASSQGSGTGGSEQYF.

CDR3 loop: CASSLSLKTPYEQYF. CDR3 nucleotide sequence: TGTGCCAGCAGTTTATCGTTAAAAACCCCCTACGAGCAGTACTTC. The rearrangement links TRBV27 to TRBJ2-7; D call uncertain. This CDR3 contains 15 residues. Trimming removed 0 bases from V and 2 bases from J, with 11 bases in between. Germline assignment: CDR1 MNHEY and CDR2 SMNVEV (reference sequence).

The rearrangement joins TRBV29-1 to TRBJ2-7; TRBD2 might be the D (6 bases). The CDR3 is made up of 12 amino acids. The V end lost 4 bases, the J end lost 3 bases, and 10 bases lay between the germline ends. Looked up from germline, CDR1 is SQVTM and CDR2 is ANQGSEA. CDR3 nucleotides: TGCAGCGTTGTCTGGCGGGGCTACGAGCAGTACTTC. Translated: CSVVWRGYEQYF.

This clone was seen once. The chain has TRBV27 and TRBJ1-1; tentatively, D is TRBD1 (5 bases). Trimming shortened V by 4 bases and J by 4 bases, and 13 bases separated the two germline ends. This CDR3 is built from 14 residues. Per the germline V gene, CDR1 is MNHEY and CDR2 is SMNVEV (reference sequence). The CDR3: CASSSVRGATEAFF. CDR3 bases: TGTGCCAGCAGTTCCGTAAGGGGAGCCACTGAAGCTTTCTTT.

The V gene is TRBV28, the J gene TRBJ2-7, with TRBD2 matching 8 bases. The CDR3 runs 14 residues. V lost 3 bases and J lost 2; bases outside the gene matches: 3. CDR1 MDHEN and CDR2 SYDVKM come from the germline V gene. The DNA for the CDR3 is TGTGCCAGCAGTTTCTCGGGAGGGCCCTACGAGCAGTACTTC. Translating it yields CASSFSGGPYEQYF.